Presented here are 13 T cell receptor beta chains from one specimen sequenced in a study of siplizumab effects on memory and regulatory T cells. Method: immunoSEQ multiplex PCR; TCRdb's copy keeps in-frame clones and lacks some. Here the sample spans approximately 100,000 clones, around 90% being singletons. The sequenced material came from non-Treg CD4+ T cells sorted from blood. These receptors were collected from a human donor in good health.

CDR3 sequence: CASSPEQTQYF. In nucleotides, the CDR3 is TGTGCCAGCTCACCTGAGCAGACCCAGTACTTC. The chain is built from TRBV18 and TRBJ2-5; D is unclear. V was pared by 3 bases and J by 6 bases, with 5 bases between. This CDR3 is built from 11 residues. The germline CDR1 and CDR2 sequences are KGHSH and LQKENI.

This chain joins TRBV6-5 and TRBJ2-2; 9 bases match TRBD1. The ends lost 7 bases at V and 5 bases at J; junction bases unmatched: 8. Germline V gene data show CDR1 as MNHEY and CDR2 as SVGAGI. The CDR3 sequence is 15 residues long. Here the CDR3 reads CASTGDRAGTGELFF. The CDR3 region has the DNA TGTGCCAGCACTGGGGACAGGGCAGGAACCGGGGAGCTGTTTTTT.

V is TRBV6-6 and J is TRBJ1-5; 7 bases fit TRBD1. This CDR3 contains 15 residues. V dropped 6 bases and J dropped 3; count of bases not matched to a gene: 8. Germline CDR1 MNHNY, CDR2 SVGAGI (reference sequence). In nucleotides, the CDR3 is TGTGCCAGCAGAACCACCGGACAGGCCAATCAGCCCCAGCATTTT. Translated: CASRTTGQANQPQHF.

Only a few counts were recorded for this clone. The V and J genes are TRBV5-6 and TRBJ2-2; D may be TRBD2 (6 bases). The CDR3 has 16 residues. The germline V and J ends were trimmed by 2 bases and 1 base, with 12 bases remaining between them. Germline-derived CDR1 and CDR2 are SGHDT and YYEEEE. The DNA for the CDR3 is TGTGCCAGCAGCTTAATAGGGACTCTGAACACCGGGGAGCTGTTTTTT. The encoded protein is CASSLIGTLNTGELFF.

This clone came up once. The chain employs TRBV19 and TRBJ1-2; a weak D match, TRBD1 (6 bases). Germline assignment: CDR1 LNHDA and CDR2 SQIVND (reference sequence). CDR3 length: 14 residues. The V end lost 0 bases, the J end lost 7 bases, and 12 bases lay between the germline ends. CDR3 region: CASSIDRAGAGYTF. Written as DNA, the CDR3 is TGTGCCAGTAGTATAGATCGGGCAGGGGCTGGCTACACCTTC. Full variable domain (outside the CDR3, taken from reference TRBV19 and TRBJ1-2): DGGITQSPKYLFRKEGQNVTLSCEQNLNHDAMYWYRQDPGQGLRLIYYSQIVNDFQKGDIAEGYSVSREKKESFPLTVTSAQKNPTAFYLCASSIDRAGAGYTFGSGTRLTVV.

This chain uses TRBV2 with TRBJ2-1, with TRBD2 identical over 15 bases. Trimming cost V 6 bases and J 9 bases; bases outside gene matches: 3. The CDR3 sequence is 14 residues long. Germline lookup yields CDR1 SNHLY and CDR2 FYNNEI. This chain's CDR3 is CASRRTSGRGEQFF. CDR3 in DNA: TGTGCCAGCAGAAGGACTAGCGGGAGGGGTGAGCAGTTCTTC.

V gene TRBV18 combines with J gene TRBJ1-2, with TRBD1 as a possible D gene (5 bases). Trimming removed 2 bases from V and 8 bases from J, with 6 bases in between. The germline V gene has CDR1 KGHSH and CDR2 LQKENI. The CDR3 has 11 residues. The CDR3 bases are TGTGCCAGCTCACCAGGGGACGGCTACACCTTC. It is translated as CASSPGDGYTF.

The chain recombines TRBV5-1 with TRBJ2-2; TRBD2 matches 8 bases. The CDR3 extends over 17 amino acids. Germline V lookup: CDR1 SGHRS, CDR2 YFSETQ. Trimming took 4 bases from V and 7 from J; bases not matched to a gene: 15. The CDR3, as DNA: TGCGCCAGCAGCCTGACGTCTAGCGGGCCAGCGGGCGGGGAGCTGTTTTTT. Its translation is CASSLTSSGPAGGELFF.

The rearrangement links TRBV4-1 to TRBJ2-4, with D possibly matching TRBD1 (6 bases). The CDR3 contains 15 residues. CDR1 and CDR2 (germline): MGHRA, YSYEKL. The germline V and J ends were trimmed by 4 bases and 0 bases, with 10 bases remaining between them. The chain's CDR3 is CASSPGQLAKNIQYF. CDR3 nucleotides: TGCGCCAGCAGCCCTGGACAGCTAGCCAAAAACATTCAGTACTTC.

The chain couples TRBV5-1 to TRBJ2-2; the D is unclear. The CDR3 is 15 residues long. Germline V CDR1 and CDR2: SGHRS, YFSETQ. The V and J ends lost 0 bases and 0 bases respectively, with 6 bases between them. CDR3 protein: CASSLAQTNTGELFF. In DNA, the CDR3 is TGCGCCAGCAGCTTGGCGCAGACGAACACCGGGGAGCTGTTTTTT.

The chain recombines TRBV11-1 with TRBJ2-5; D is possibly TRBD1 (6 bases). The CDR3 has 13 residues. The germline CDR1 and CDR2 sequences are SGHAT and FQDESV (reference sequence). The V gene lost 5 bases and the J gene lost 4 bases, with 11 bases spanning the gap. The CDR3 nucleotides are TGTGCCAGCAGCCCAACAGGGTTAGAGACCCAGTACTTC. This codes for CASSPTGLETQYF.

This rearrangement joins TRBV5-6 to TRBJ1-2, with D uncertain. With 3 bases removed from V and 3 bases from J, the gap between germline ends came to 12 bases. Germline V gene sequence: CDR1 SGHDT, CDR2 YYEEEE. This CDR3 comprises 14 residues. The CDR3 DNA reads as TGTGCCAGCAGCTCAGCCGGACGGGACTATGGCTACACCTTC. Protein product: CASSSAGRDYGYTF.

This chain connects TRBV25-1 to TRBJ2-1; 10 nucleotides match TRBD2. The germline V gene has CDR1 MGHDK and CDR2 SYGVNS. The junction had 8 bases not matched to a gene; V was cut back by 3 bases and J by 0 bases. The length of the CDR3 is 18 residues. The CDR3 is CASSDILAGESSYNEQFF. The CDR3 DNA is TGTGCCAGCAGTGATATCCTAGCGGGAGAGAGCTCCTACAATGAGCAGTTCTTC.